A single sample gave rise to the 29 T cell receptor beta chains below, sequenced in a study of cytomegalovirus exposure and HLA in healthy donors. In the PCR, 60 Vbeta and 13 Jbeta primers were used. Libraries were prepared by immunoSEQ multiplex PCR; TCRdb keeps only in-frame clonotypes and omits some of them. Of approximately 140,000 clones in the sample, around 85% were seen once. Sequencing was performed on PBMCs. The receptors here all came from a man aged 40-50 years in good health and CMV-seropositive.

The chain uses TRBV9 and TRBJ2-5; 7 positions match TRBD1. The V gene end was trimmed by 4 bases and the J gene end by 7 bases; junction bases not matched to a gene: 13. CDR1 and CDR2 from the germline V gene are SGDLS and YYNGEE. The CDR3 runs 15 residues. CDR3 residues: CASSPRDSRVGTQYF. The CDR3 coding sequence is TGTGCCAGCAGCCCTCGGGACAGCCGTGTTGGGACCCAGTACTTC.

The V and J genes are TRBV11-2 and TRBJ2-7; no reliable D call. Germline values: CDR1 SGHAT, CDR2 FQNNGV. The CDR3 loop spans 15 amino acids. Deletions cut 0 bases from V and 0 bases from J, with 9 bases between. CDR3 nucleotide sequence: TGTGCCAGCAGCTTAGAGGCTGGCGGCTCCTACGAGCAGTACTTC. This gives the protein CASSLEAGGSYEQYF.

The chain has TRBV15 and TRBJ1-1; D might be TRBD1 (5 bases). Trimming removed 2 bases from V and 2 bases from J, with 18 bases in between. The CDR3 has 17 residues. Germline lookup yields CDR1 LNHNV and CDR2 YYDKDF (reference sequence). The CDR3 sequence is CATSRPSGGGANTEAFF. Here the CDR3 DNA reads TGTGCCACCAGCAGACCCTCCGGGGGAGGGGCAAACACTGAAGCTTTCTTT.

The chain employs TRBV6-1 and TRBJ1-6, with 7 positions matching TRBD1. Looked up from germline, CDR1 is MNHNS and CDR2 is SASEGT. The CDR3 is made up of 13 amino acids. The CDR3 is CAGTGDWNSPLHF. The CDR3 DNA reads TGTGCTGGTACAGGGGACTGGAATTCACCCCTCCACTTT.

This chain connects TRBV7-2 to TRBJ1-1, with D tentatively TRBD1 (5 bases). Per germline, CDR1 SGHTA and CDR2 FQGNSA. Between the trimmed V and J ends, which lost 5 bases and 6 bases, there was a span of 19 bases. CDR3 length: 15 amino acids. The CDR3 DNA reads TGTGCCAGCAGCCTGGTCGGAGGCGGGGCCCCTGAAGCTTTCTTT. It is translated as CASSLVGGGAPEAFF.

The chain employs TRBV5-1 and TRBJ2-7, with TRBD2 identical over 10 bases. Germline CDR1 is SGHRS and CDR2 is YFSETQ. Trimming removed 3 bases from V and 7 bases from J; junction bases left unmatched: 7. The CDR3 spans 14 residues. The CDR3 protein is CASSSLAGVQEQYF. The CDR3 DNA is TGCGCCAGCAGCTCTCTAGCGGGAGTCCAGGAGCAGTACTTC.

In this sample, this clone turned up once. The DNA for the CDR3 is TGCGCCAGCAGCCATTACATTACAACTAACTATGGCTACACCTTC. Amino acids: CASSHYITTNYGYTF. The chain is built from TRBV4-1 and TRBJ1-2; D gene ambiguous. The CDR3 has 15 residues. Germline values: CDR1 MGHRA, CDR2 YSYEKL. Trimming stripped 3 bases from V and 0 bases from J, with 11 bases between.

The J gene is TRBJ2-6, the V gene TRBV19; 8 bases line up with TRBD1. Germline V gene sequence: CDR1 LNHDA, CDR2 SQIVND (reference sequence). J lost 4 bases, V lost 4 bases, and 9 bases had no gene match. There are 17 residues in the CDR3. The CDR3 spells CASSRGTGSAGANVLTF. CDR3 nucleotide sequence: TGTGCCAGTAGTAGGGGGACAGGTTCGGCAGGGGCCAACGTCCTGACTTTC.

The gene calls are TRBV4-1 and TRBJ2-5; TRBD2 aligns across 7 bases. This CDR3 has 15 amino acids. Germline lookup yields CDR1 MGHRA and CDR2 YSYEKL. The V gene end was trimmed by 6 bases and the J gene end by 4 bases; junction bases not matched to a gene: 11. CDR3 region: CASRVNGRAGETQYF. The CDR3 nucleotides are TGCGCCAGCAGAGTTAATGGGAGGGCAGGAGAGACCCAGTACTTC.

This chain joins TRBV5-1 and TRBJ2-1; TRBD2 is a possible D gene (5 bases). The germline CDR1 and CDR2 sequences are SGHRS and YFSETQ. The V end lost 0 bases, the J end lost 7 bases, and 11 bases lay between the germline ends. The CDR3 is made up of 14 amino acids. CDR3 DNA sequence: TGCGCCAGCAGCTTGGAAGTTAGCGCAAATGAGCAGTTCTTC. Translating gives CASSLEVSANEQFF.

The V and J genes are TRBV5-4 and TRBJ1-1; a possible D gene is TRBD1 (6 bases). Germline V gene data show CDR1 as SGHNT and CDR2 as YYREEE (reference sequence). The CDR3 runs 17 residues. V was pared by 4 bases and J by 0 bases, with 19 bases between. The CDR3 here is CASSPGATAFMNTEAFF. The CDR3 DNA sequence: TGTGCCAGCAGCCCAGGGGCCACTGCCTTCATGAACACTGAAGCTTTCTTT.

The chain uses TRBV15 and TRBJ1-1; D possibly corresponds to TRBD1 (6 bases). V lost 0 bases, J lost 6 bases, and 14 bases lay in between. Germline CDR1 reads LNHNV; CDR2 reads YYDKDF (reference sequence). The CDR3 loop spans 15 amino acids. The CDR3 sequence: CATSRDLWGRPEAFF. CDR3 sequence (DNA): TGTGCCACCAGCAGAGATCTATGGGGGCGCCCTGAAGCTTTCTTT.

The CDR3 is CASSRRNTEAFF. CDR3 sequence (DNA): TGTGCCAGCAGTCGGAGGAACACTGAAGCTTTCTTT. This chain connects TRBV2 to TRBJ1-1; no reliable D call. Germline loops: CDR1 SNHLY, CDR2 FYNNEI. This CDR3 spans 12 amino acids. V gave up 5 bases and J gave up 1 base, with 5 bases separating them.

The chain carries TRBV4-3 and TRBJ2-3, with D hard to call. Between the trimmed V and J ends, which lost 5 bases and 5 bases, there was a span of 11 bases. This CDR3 is built from 13 residues. Germline CDR1 reads LGHNA; CDR2 reads YSLEER. CDR3 residues: CASSLTPGDTQYF. CDR3 nucleotides: TGCGCCAGCAGCTTAACCCCAGGAGATACGCAGTATTTT.

The rearrangement links TRBV10-2 to TRBJ2-7; D may be TRBD2 (6 bases). Trimming pared 0 bases from V and 4 bases from J, leaving 13 bases between. The germline V gene encodes CDR1 WSHSY and CDR2 SAAADI. The CDR3 consists of 15 residues. CDR3 sequence (DNA): TGCGCCAGCAGTGAGTCGGCGGGAATAAGGTACGAGCAGTACTTC. This translates into CASSESAGIRYEQYF.

The chain joins TRBV19 to TRBJ1-1, with D possibly matching TRBD1 (6 bases). This CDR3 region has 13 residues. V lost 9 bases, J lost 0 bases, and 11 bases lay in between. Germline V gene data show CDR1 as LNHDA and CDR2 as SQIVND (reference sequence). The CDR3 sequence: CASRTDLNTEAFF. CDR3 nucleotides: TGTGCCAGCCGGACAGACTTGAACACTGAAGCTTTCTTT.

The genes are TRBV15 and TRBJ2-3; no clear D. V gave up 1 base and J gave up 8 bases, with 31 bases separating them. The CDR3 consists of 20 residues. The germline V gene encodes CDR1 LNHNV and CDR2 YYDKDF (reference sequence). CDR3 coding DNA: TGTGCCACCAGCAGAGGTACCCTCCGTAGTAGCCCGCTCTCTACCGGTACGCAGTATTTT. It codes for CATSRGTLRSSPLSTGTQYF. Drawing the rest from reference TRBV15 and TRBJ2-3, the complete variable domain is DAMVIQNPRYQVTQFGKPVTLSCSQTLNHNVMYWYQQKSSQAPKLLFHYYDKDFNNEADTPDNFQSRRPNTSFCFLDIRSPGLGDTAMYLCATSRGTLRSSPLSTGTQYFGPGTRLTVL.

The genes are TRBV9 and TRBJ2-1; TRBD1 matches 10 bases. Germline trimming cut 3 bases from V and 6 bases from J; bases unmatched to any gene: 0. The length of the CDR3 is 13 residues. Per germline, CDR1 SGDLS and CDR2 YYNGEE. CDR3: CASSGQGANEQFF. CDR3 bases: TGTGCCAGCAGCGGACAGGGGGCCAATGAGCAGTTCTTC. Looking up the rest from reference TRBV9 and TRBJ2-1 gives the full variable domain: DSGVTQTPKHLITATGQRVTLRCSPRSGDLSVYWYQQSLDQGLQFLIQYYNGEERAKGNILERFSAQQFPDLHSELNLSSLELGDSALYFCASSGQGANEQFFGPGTRLTVL.

The chain uses TRBV12-5 and TRBJ2-5, with D maybe TRBD2 (6 bases). CDR3 length equals 13 residues. Germline V CDR1 and CDR2: LGHNT, FRNRAP. V gave up 5 bases and J gave up 5 bases, with 12 bases separating them. DNA for the CDR3: TGTGCTAGTGGTGGAGGGTGGGGCGAGACCCAGTACTTC. Amino acid sequence: CASGGGWGETQYF. The full variable domain, with the rest looked up from reference TRBV12-5 and TRBJ2-5, is DARVTQTPRHKVTEMGQEVTMRCQPILGHNTVFWYRQTMMQGLELLAYFRNRAPLDDSGMPKDRFSAEMPDATLATLKIQPSEPRDSAVYFCASGGGWGETQYFGPGTRLLVL.

The chain has TRBV5-1 and TRBJ1-1, with D maybe TRBD1 (5 bases). CDR3 size: 13 residues. The V end was cut by 2 bases, the J end by 3 bases, with 8 bases between. Germline V gene sequence: CDR1 SGHRS, CDR2 YFSETQ. This chain's CDR3 is CASSLTGYTEAFF. The CDR3 DNA sequence: TGCGCCAGCAGCTTAACAGGATACACTGAAGCTTTCTTT.

The J gene is TRBJ1-4, the V gene TRBV20-1; D gene unclear. The germline CDR1 and CDR2 sequences are DFQATT and SNEGSKA (reference sequence). Trimming removed 5 bases from V and 7 bases from J, with 8 bases in between. The CDR3 sequence is 11 residues long. The CDR3 here is CSALDLEKLFF. The CDR3, as DNA: TGCAGTGCTTTAGATCTTGAAAAACTGTTTTTT.

The chain carries TRBV19 and TRBJ1-2; D remains unclear. V was trimmed by 3 bases and J by 3 bases, leaving 8 bases between them. The CDR3 length is 13 residues. Looked up from germline, CDR1 is LNHDA and CDR2 is SQIVND (reference sequence). The CDR3, as DNA: TGTGCCAGTAGTATGGCGGTGGACTATGGCTACACCTTC. This translates into CASSMAVDYGYTF.

The rearrangement joins TRBV18 to TRBJ2-7, with a tentative D call TRBD2 (5 bases). The CDR3 spans 16 residues. Trimming removed 0 bases from V and 2 bases from J, with 14 bases in between. Germline lookup yields CDR1 KGHSH and CDR2 LQKENI. The CDR3 sequence: CASSPPSLALPYEQYF. The CDR3 nucleotides are TGTGCCAGCTCACCACCGAGCCTAGCCCTACCCTACGAGCAGTACTTC.

This clone showed up just once. The chain employs TRBV5-6 and TRBJ1-3, with D uncertain. Deletions cut 2 bases from V and 0 bases from J, with 6 bases between. Germline CDR1 is SGHDT and CDR2 is YYEEEE. The length of the CDR3 is 14 residues. CDR3 bases: TGTGCCAGCAGCTTACGGGTCTCTGGAAACACCATATATTTT. This sequence encodes CASSLRVSGNTIYF.

This clone was recorded only once. The rearrangement uses TRBV4-2 and TRBJ2-7, with TRBD2 matching over 11 bases. V lost 0 bases, J lost 1 base, and 2 bases stayed unmatched. The CDR3 runs 16 residues. The germline CDR1 and CDR2 sequences are LGHNA and YNFKEQ. The CDR3 here is CASSQDGTSGSYEQYF. The CDR3 coding sequence is TGTGCCAGCAGCCAAGATGGGACTAGCGGATCCTACGAGCAGTACTTC.

This clone turned up a few times. A junction end diverges from the germline sequence, so it may reflect a read error. The V and J genes are TRBV7-9 and TRBJ1-1; D is uncertain. This CDR3 has 14 residues. Per germline, CDR1 SEHNR and CDR2 FQNEAQ (reference sequence). The CDR3 is CSSSLAAGGTEAFF. In DNA form, the CDR3 reads TGTTCCAGCAGCTTAGCGGCGGGTGGGACTGAAGCTTTCTTT.

This chain joins TRBV6-6 and TRBJ1-1, with unresolved D. CDR3 length: 12 amino acids. V lost 0 bases and J lost 8, with 7 bases in between. CDR1 is MNHNY, CDR2 SVGAGI, per germline (reference sequence). Written as DNA, the CDR3 is TGTGCCAGCAGTTACTCGACCGGGGAAGCTTTCTTT. This sequence encodes CASSYSTGEAFF.

The CDR3 DNA reads as TGTGCCAGCAGTTTATCGGTCAGGGCTAGTACTGAAGCTTTCTTT. Its protein product is CASSLSVRASTEAFF. This chain uses TRBV27 with TRBJ1-1, with D tentatively TRBD1 (5 bases). Germline CDR1 MNHEY, CDR2 SMNVEV (reference sequence). V lost 0 bases, J lost 5 bases, and 13 bases lay in between. The length of the CDR3 is 15 residues.

This clone appeared a few times. The chain carries TRBV2 and TRBJ2-1; D is uncertain. There are 11 residues in the CDR3. Germline V CDR1 and CDR2: SNHLY, FYNNEI. Between the trimmed V and J ends, which lost 7 bases and 4 bases, there was a span of 5 bases. The CDR3 bases are TGTGCCAGCAATCCTTACAATGAGCAGTTCTTC. This sequence encodes CASNPYNEQFF.